Listed below are T cell receptor beta chains from one sample, sequenced in a study of shared clonotypes between healthy human individuals. TCRdb's table, derived via immunoSEQ multiplex PCR, lists solely in-frame clones and lacks some. This table has approximately 2.3 million clones, approximately 93% appearing once. The sample comprised naive CD4+ T cells from PBMCs. These receptors came from a man in his late teens or twenties in good health. Some clones in this sample may be carry-over from other donors' samples. Each CDR3 is given with its conserved first and last residue. The order of the fields is clone size, J gene, D gene, V gene, CDR3 protein, CDR3 DNA. The D gene is left open where the match is weak. Not every row has a clone size; where given, it reads once, few, many or a size class.

-	TRBJ2-7	-	TRBV6-5	CASSESYEQYF	TGTGCCAGCAGCGAGTCCTACGAGCAGTACTTC
-	TRBJ2-1	-	TRBV7-2	CASSLANAPYNEQFF	TGTGCCAGCAGCTTAGCGAACGCCCCGTACAATGAGCAGTTCTTC
-	TRBJ2-1	-	TRBV14	CASSQAVSYNEQFF	TGTGCCAGCAGCCAAGCAGTAAGCTACAATGAGCAGTTCTTC
-	TRBJ2-7	-	TRBV28	CASAVNRVSYEQYF	TGTGCCAGCGCCGTGAACAGGGTCTCCTACGAGCAGTACTTC
-	TRBJ2-7	-	TRBV9	CASVPPRRITQYF	TGTGCCAGCGTTCCTCCAAGGAGGATAACGCAGTACTTC
-	TRBJ2-7	-	TRBV5-1	CASSSEGVSYEQYF	TGCGCCAGCAGTTCGGAGGGGGTTTCCTACGAGCAGTACTTC
-	TRBJ1-2	-	TRBV10-3	CAISELGRYGYTF	TGTGCCATCAGTGAGTTGGGAAGGTATGGCTACACCTTC
-	TRBJ1-2	-	TRBV6-1	CASSEGGGQNYGYTF	TGTGCCAGCAGTGAAGGGGGGGGACAAAACTATGGCTACACCTTC
-	TRBJ2-2	TRBD2	TRBV2	CASRITPGLAGGRVTGELFF	TGTGCCAGCAGAATAACCCCGGGACTAGCGGGAGGGCGTGTCACCGGGGAGCTGTTTTTT
-	TRBJ2-7	-	TRBV5-6	CASSSAYEQYF	TGTGCCAGCAGCTCGGCCTACGAGCAGTACTTC
-	TRBJ2-6	TRBD1	TRBV7-3	CASSTRPGQGEAGANVLTF	TGTGCCAGCAGCACCCGACCGGGACAGGGGGAGGCTGGGGCCAACGTCCTGACTTTC
-	TRBJ1-1	-	TRBV28	CASSLHPGTPSTEAFF	TGTGCCAGCAGTTTACACCCCGGGACTCCTTCCACTGAAGCTTTCTTT
-	TRBJ1-2	TRBD1	TRBV5-1	CASSLEGQGVDGYTF	TGCGCCAGCAGCTTGGAGGGACAGGGGGTAGATGGCTACACCTTC
few	TRBJ1-2	-	TRBV19	CASSWVDYGYTF	TGTGCCAGTAGTTGGGTTGACTATGGCTACACCTTC
-	TRBJ2-7	-	TRBV7-9	CASSGRNLYEQYF	TGTGCCAGCAGCGGCAGAAACCTCTACGAGCAGTACTTC
-	TRBJ1-2	-	TRBV29-1	CSVLQGVGGYTF	TGCAGCGTATTACAGGGAGTTGGTGGCTACACCTTC
-	TRBJ1-1	-	TRBV29-1	CRVDRDPNTEAFF	TGCAGAGTCGATAGGGACCCGAACACTGAAGCTTTCTTT
-	TRBJ2-2	TRBD2	TRBV9	CASSVRLAGGTGELFF	TGTGCCAGCAGCGTAAGACTAGCGGGGGGCACCGGGGAGCTGTTTTTT
-	TRBJ2-2	-	TRBV18	CASSPTDGMNTGELFF	TGTGCCAGCTCACCGACGGACGGGATGAACACCGGGGAGCTGTTTTTT
-	TRBJ1-4	TRBD1	TRBV6-6	CASSGQGTNEKLFF	TGTGCCAGCTCTGGACAGGGAACTAATGAAAAACTGTTTTTT
-	TRBJ2-3	-	TRBV11-2	CASSAPGIDTQYF	TGTGCCAGCAGCGCACCGGGGATTGATACGCAGTATTTT
-	TRBJ2-1	TRBD2	TRBV10-1	CASSPASGTYNEQFF	TGCGCCAGCAGTCCCGCCAGCGGGACCTACAATGAGCAGTTCTTC
-	TRBJ2-7	-	TRBV2	CASSEGSQYF	TGTGCCAGCAGTGAAGGATCGCAGTACTTC
-	TRBJ1-3	-	TRBV6-1	CASSDGGSGNTIYF	TGTGCCAGCAGTGACGGGGGATCCGGAAACACCATATATTTT
-	TRBJ2-1	-	TRBV28	CASNLGGTVNEQFF	TGTGCCAGCAACCTTGGGGGGACGGTGAATGAGCAGTTCTTC
-	TRBJ2-4	TRBD2	TRBV19	CASSPPAGGAVGAKNIQYF	TGTGCCAGTAGTCCACCAGCGGGAGGAGCGGTGGGGGCCAAAAACATTCAGTACTTC
-	TRBJ2-1	-	TRBV6-5	CASSYSSGANNEQFF	TGTGCCAGCAGTTACTCGTCGGGAGCGAACAATGAGCAGTTCTTC
-	TRBJ2-7	TRBD2	TRBV18	CASSPLGLAGALSYEQYF	TGTGCCAGCTCACCATTGGGACTAGCGGGAGCTTTGTCCTACGAGCAGTACTTC
-	TRBJ1-4	TRBD1	TRBV27	CASTRTGEGKLFF	TGTGCCAGCACACGGACAGGGGAGGGAAAACTGTTTTTT
-	TRBJ2-3	-	TRBV5-1	CASSFNADTQYF	TGCGCCAGCAGCTTTAACGCAGATACGCAGTATTTT
-	TRBJ2-3	-	TRBV19	CASSSSGKRTDTQYF	TGTGCCAGTAGTTCCTCCGGGAAACGCACAGATACGCAGTATTTT
-	TRBJ1-1	-	TRBV11-2	CASSFDRPAEAFF	TGTGCCAGCAGCTTTGACCGGCCGGCTGAAGCTTTCTTT
-	TRBJ2-5	-	TRBV7-9	CASSFMRRETQYF	TGTGCCAGCAGTTTCATGCGTCGAGAGACCCAGTACTTC